A single TCR beta chain is shown here with its context. Its antigen remains unidentified. This record belongs to a study of beta chain features in type 1 diabetes. Regarding the study as a whole: VDJ junctions in type 1 diabetes patients carried more deletions and fewer insertions. HLA effects on TCRB rearrangement stayed unresolved here.

All of the isolated RNA was reverse transcribed, so expressed TCRB transcripts were sequenced. The method was immunoSEQ multiplex PCR; TCRdb's version includes in-frame clones alone and lacks a portion of them. The sample contains fewer than 650,000 clones, around 15% of which appear only once. The sequenced material came from naive CD4+ T cells from blood. The clonotype originates from a man aged 18 to 30 in good health.

CDR3 in DNA: TGTGCCAGCAGCGTGGACCCTAACACTGAAGCTTTCTTT. It translates to CASSVDPNTEAFF. The V gene is TRBV7-9, the J gene TRBJ1-1; D call uncertain. Germline assignment: CDR1 SEHNR and CDR2 FQNEAQ (reference sequence). With 5 bases removed from V and 2 bases from J, the gap between germline ends came to 9 bases. The CDR3 is made up of 13 amino acids.